The rows below give T cell receptor beta chains drawn from one sample of a study of OX40 agonist ivuxolimab in advanced cancers. Sequencing used immunoSEQ multiplex PCR; TCRdb keeps in-frame clones, though not all of them. Among tens of thousands of clones listed, approximately 89% were seen once. Sequenced material: CD4+ or CD8+ T cells sorted from blood, taken in a trial of the OX40 agonist ivuxolimab. The receptor set was obtained from an adult with an advanced solid tumor such as melanoma, head and neck, liver or kidney cancer. Each CDR3 is given with its conserved first and last residue. A D gene is named only where the DNA matches it firmly. Some rows mark clone size as missing; the rest say once, few, many or name a class of expanded clone.

len	v_gene	abundance	d_gene	j_gene	CDR3nt	CDR3aa
12	TRBV7-6	-	-	TRBJ2-7	TGTGCCAGCAGCCGTGGGCCGCACGAGCAGTACTTC	CASSRGPHEQYF
16	TRBV7-2	-	TRBD1	TRBJ1-5	TGTGCCAGCAGCTTAGTCGGGACAGGGGGAGGACAGCCCCAGCATTTT	CASSLVGTGGGQPQHF
15	TRBV28	-	-	TRBJ2-3	TGTGCCAGCCTACTTGCAGGCGAAAGCACAGATACGCAGTATTTT	CASLLAGESTDTQYF
16	TRBV5-1	-	-	TRBJ2-3	TGCGCCAGCAGCCCCCCTAAGTCAGATAGCACAGATACGCAGTATTTT	CASSPPKSDSTDTQYF
15	TRBV4-3	-	-	TRBJ2-1	TGCGCCAGCAGCCAAGTCGATCTCCAGTACAATGAGCAGTTCTTC	CASSQVDLQYNEQFF
14	TRBV5-6	-	-	TRBJ2-3	TGTGCCAGCAGCCCCGGTTTTCGCACAGATACGCAGTATTTT	CASSPGFRTDTQYF
15	TRBV7-9	few	-	TRBJ2-2	TGTGCCAGCAGACCCGGACAGGCGGGGGCCGGGGAGCTGTTTTTT	CASRPGQAGAGELFF
11	TRBV20-1	-	-	TRBJ1-1	TGCAGTGGAGGCAGAACCACTGAAGCTTTCTTT	CSGGRTTEAFF
15	TRBV4-3	-	TRBD1	TRBJ1-1	TGCGCCAGCAGCCAAGGAGACAGGGCCCGACCTGAAGCTTTCTTT	CASSQGDRARPEAFF
15	TRBV19	-	-	TRBJ1-4	TGTGCCAGTAGTATGCTGGGACAAAAGGCCGGAAAACTGTTTTTT	CASSMLGQKAGKLFF
15	TRBV6-5	-	-	TRBJ2-5	TGTGCCAGCAGTTACTCGAGTAGAAACCAAGAGACCCAGTACTTC	CASSYSSRNQETQYF
14	TRBV18	-	-	TRBJ1-1	TGTGCCAGCTCACCACAAGGGTTGAACACTGAAGCTTTCTTT	CASSPQGLNTEAFF
13	TRBV4-1	-	-	TRBJ2-5	TGCGCCAGCAGCCGGCAGGTAGGGGAGACCCAGTACTTC	CASSRQVGETQYF
16	TRBV21-1	-	-	TRBJ2-7	TGTGCCAGCAGCAAGGCTGACGCGGGAGGGCCATACGAGCAGTACTTC	CASSKADAGGPYEQYF
15	TRBV11-2	-	-	TRBJ2-1	TGTGCCAGCAGCTTAGGCCAGGGAATCCATAATGAGCAGTTCTTC	CASSLGQGIHNEQFF
15	TRBV19	-	-	TRBJ2-4	TGTGCCAGTAGTACCAGACAGGACACCAAAAACATTCAGTACTTC	CASSTRQDTKNIQYF
15	TRBV5-8	-	TRBD1	TRBJ1-1	TGTGCCAGCAGCCCTCGGACAGGAGGGAACACTGAAGCTTTCTTT	CASSPRTGGNTEAFF
17	TRBV18	-	TRBD1	TRBJ2-2	TGTGCCAGCTCTCCGGGACAGCCTACCTACGGCACCGGGGAGCTGTTTTTT	CASSPGQPTYGTGELFF
15	TRBV11-3	-	-	TRBJ2-1	TGTGCCAGCAGCTTCTCTGGCGGGTACTACAATGAGCAGTTCTTC	CASSFSGGYYNEQFF
12	TRBV2	few	-	TRBJ2-7	TGTGCCAGCAGTAACAGGGAATACGAGCAGTACTTC	CASSNREYEQYF
14	TRBV2	once	TRBD2	TRBJ2-5	TGTGCCAGCAACGTTTGGGGAGGGCGGGAGACCCAGTACTTC	CASNVWGGRETQYF
12	TRBV10-3	-	-	TRBJ1-1	TGTGCCACCCAGGGGAGCGGAACTGAAGCTTTCTTT	CATQGSGTEAFF
14	TRBV7-9	-	-	TRBJ2-1	TGTGCCAGCAGTCTTACGGACATCTACAATGAGCAGTTCTTC	CASSLTDIYNEQFF
14	TRBV5-1	once	-	TRBJ2-4	TGCGCCAGCAGCTTGGACGGTCCCCAAAACATTCAGTACTTC	CASSLDGPQNIQYF
15	TRBV5-1	-	-	TRBJ1-5	TGCGCCAGCAGCCTAGGGGGGACCCCCTATCAGCCCCAGCATTTT	CASSLGGTPYQPQHF
14	TRBV7-2	-	TRBD2	TRBJ2-5	TGTGCCAGCAGCCAGACTAGCACTGGGGAGACCCAGTACTTC	CASSQTSTGETQYF
16	TRBV7-2	-	-	TRBJ2-7	TGTGCCAGCAGCTCGTTCACTAGTCATGACTCCTACGAGCAGTACTTC	CASSSFTSHDSYEQYF
18	TRBV28	-	-	TRBJ2-3	TGTGCCAGCAGTTTACGAAGGGACGGACACCTTAGCACAGATACGCAGTATTTT	CASSLRRDGHLSTDTQYF
16	TRBV5-1	-	-	TRBJ2-2	TGCGCCAGCAGTCGAGAGGACGGGGCGAACACCGGGGAGCTGTTTTTT	CASSREDGANTGELFF
15	TRBV5-1	-	-	TRBJ2-2	TGCGCCAGCAGCTTGGGCGGCCAGAACACCGGGGAGCTGTTTTTT	CASSLGGQNTGELFF
16	TRBV5-6	-	TRBD1	TRBJ2-2	TGTGCCAGCAGCTTGTGGGGACAGTGGAACACCGGGGAGCTGTTTTTT	CASSLWGQWNTGELFF
16	TRBV11-2	-	-	TRBJ2-5	TGTGCCAGCAGCTTCTCACACGATGGGGGTCAAGAGACCCAGTACTTC	CASSFSHDGGQETQYF
13	TRBV10-1	few	-	TRBJ1-1	TGCGCCAGCAGTAGGACAGAGAGCGGTGAAGCTTTCTTT	CASSRTESGEAFF
15	TRBV11-2	-	-	TRBJ2-1	TGTGCCAGCAGCTTATCAGGGGGACTAGGTAATGAGCAGTTCTTC	CASSLSGGLGNEQFF
17	TRBV2	few	-	TRBJ2-2	TGTGCCAGCAGTCCGGACAGCTTAGCTACGAACACCGGGGAGCTGTTTTTT	CASSPDSLATNTGELFF
12	TRBV10-3	-	-	TRBJ2-7	TGTGCCATCGCTCGCCCCACGGGCGAGCAGTACTTC	CAIARPTGEQYF
15	TRBV9	once	TRBD1	TRBJ2-7	TGTGCCAGCAGCGTAGCCCCGGGACAGGGCGACGAGCAGTACTTC	CASSVAPGQGDEQYF
13	TRBV18	-	-	TRBJ2-5	TGTGCCAGCTCACCCGCCGCGAGGGAGACCCAGTACTTC	CASSPAARETQYF
13	TRBV7-2	-	-	TRBJ2-7	TGTGCCAGCAGTTCCTCCCCCTCCTACGAGCAGTACTTC	CASSSSPSYEQYF
16	TRBV7-2	-	-	TRBJ2-2	TGTGCCAGCAGCTTAACATCAGCGGGTTCCACCGGGGAGCTGTTTTTT	CASSLTSAGSTGELFF
12	TRBV7-9	-	-	TRBJ2-1	TGTGCCAGCAGCCTCATGGACCCGCGCCAGTTCTTC	CASSLMDPRQFF
18	TRBV27	-	TRBD2	TRBJ2-1	TGTGCCAGCAGTTTCCAGCGGGAGGCCTCCTTCTCCTACAATGAGCAGTTCTTC	CASSFQREASFSYNEQFF
16	TRBV15	-	-	TRBJ1-2	TGTGCCACCAGCAGAGATCGGTTGACGGAACTCTATGGCTACACCTTC	CATSRDRLTELYGYTF
15	TRBV10-3	-	-	TRBJ2-2	TGTGCCATCAGTAGTTCCCAGGGTAACACCGGGGAGCTGTTTTTT	CAISSSQGNTGELFF
13	TRBV7-3	-	TRBD1	TRBJ1-2	TGTGCCAGCAGTCCACAGGGGAACTATGGCTACACCTTC	CASSPQGNYGYTF